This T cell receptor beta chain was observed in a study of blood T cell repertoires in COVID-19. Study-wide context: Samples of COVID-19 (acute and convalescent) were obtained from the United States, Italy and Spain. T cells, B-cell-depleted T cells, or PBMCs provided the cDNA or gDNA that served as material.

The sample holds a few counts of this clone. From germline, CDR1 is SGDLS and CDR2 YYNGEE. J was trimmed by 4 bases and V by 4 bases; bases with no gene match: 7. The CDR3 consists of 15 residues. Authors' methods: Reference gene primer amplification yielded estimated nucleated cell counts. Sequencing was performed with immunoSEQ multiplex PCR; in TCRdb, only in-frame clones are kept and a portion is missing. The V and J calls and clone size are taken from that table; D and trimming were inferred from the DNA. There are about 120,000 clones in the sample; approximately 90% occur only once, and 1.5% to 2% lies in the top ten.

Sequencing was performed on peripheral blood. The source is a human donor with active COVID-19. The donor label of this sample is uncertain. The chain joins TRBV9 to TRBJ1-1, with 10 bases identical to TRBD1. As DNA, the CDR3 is TGTGCCAGCAGCCCCCGGACAGGGGGGACCACTGAAGCTTTCTTT. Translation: CASSPRTGGTTEAFF.